One and the same sample provided the 27 T cell receptor beta chains below, sequenced in a study of response to subunit inactivated influenza vaccine. Each CDR3 protein gets one entry after TCRdb re-called the RT-PCR reads with MiXCR. The sample carries hundreds of thousands of distinct CDR3 sequences, approximately 13% recorded once. Source: PBMCs from blood, taken less than 15 days before vaccination. Receptors originate from a man aged 45 to 65 who received an inactivated influenza vaccine.

This clonotype was counted between two and nine times. V is TRBV28 and J is TRBJ1-5; TRBD1 agrees at 11 bases. The CDR3 sequence is 15 residues long. Looked up from germline, CDR1 is MDHEN and CDR2 is SYDVKM. With V trimmed by 6 bases and J by 2 bases, 3 bases remained unmatched. CDR3 region: CASRWDRGGNQPQHF. Here the CDR3 DNA reads TGTGCCAGCAGATGGGACAGGGGGGGCAATCAGCCCCAGCATTTT.

The chain has TRBV12-3 or TRBV12-4 and TRBJ2-2, with D hard to call. The CDR3 is made up of 12 amino acids. V dropped 8 bases and J dropped 7 bases, with 11 bases sitting between them. The chain's CDR3 is CASLIRVGELFF. CDR3 DNA: TGTGCCAGCCTCATCCGGGTCGGGGAGCTGTTTTTT.

This clonotype was picked up a small number of times. The chain couples TRBV7-9 to TRBJ2-1, with D uncertain. Germline CDR1 SEHNR, CDR2 FQNEAQ (reference sequence). With 1 base removed from V and 9 bases from J, the gap between germline ends came to 13 bases. The CDR3 consists of 14 residues. CDR3 amino acids: CASSLVPTIGEQFF. The CDR3 bases are TGTGCCAGCAGCTTAGTACCGACGATTGGTGAGCAGTTCTTC.

The chain joins TRBV10-3 to TRBJ2-7, with D possibly matching TRBD1 (6 bases). CDR3 size: 14 residues. Trimming pared 11 bases from V and 0 bases from J, leaving 17 bases between. The germline gives CDR1 ENHRY, CDR2 SYGVKD. CDR3 loop: CALRPTGTSYEQYF. DNA of the CDR3: TGTGCCCTCCGCCCCACAGGGACCTCCTACGAGCAGTACTTC.

This clonotype was found a few times. The chain couples TRBV20-1 to TRBJ1-1; 8 bases are a match to TRBD1. The CDR3 runs to 16 residues. J was trimmed by 11 bases and V by 6 bases; bases with no gene match: 23. Germline CDR1 reads DFQATT; CDR2 reads SNEGSKA (reference sequence). The DNA for the CDR3 is TGCAGTGCAGACTGGCCCCCGACAGGGGAACTAGGTGGGGCTTTCTTT. It is translated as CSADWPPTGELGGAFF.

This clonotype was found a few times. The chain combines TRBV7-8 with TRBJ2-3, with D perhaps TRBD1 (5 bases). The germline CDR1 and CDR2 sequences are SGHVS and FQNEAQ. The V end was cut by 5 bases, the J end by 9 bases, with 12 bases between. This CDR3 is 12 amino acids long. The CDR3 spells CASSQWGVTQYF. In DNA, the CDR3 is TGTGCCAGCAGCCAATGGGGCGTGACGCAGTATTTT.

This chain connects TRBV27 to TRBJ2-6; unclear D gene. Per the germline V gene, CDR1 is MNHEY and CDR2 is SMNVEV (reference sequence). This CDR3 has 15 residues. V was shortened by 6 bases and J by 0 bases, with 9 bases between the two germline ends. The chain's CDR3 is CASSLSLSGANVLTF. The CDR3 nucleotides read TGTGCCAGCAGCCTATCCCTCTCTGGGGCCAACGTCCTGACTTTC.

This clonotype was detected a few times. The J gene is TRBJ2-3, the V gene TRBV4-3, with a weak D call TRBD1 (6 bases). This CDR3 is 16 amino acids long. With 4 bases removed from V and 0 bases from J, the gap between germline ends came to 14 bases. From germline, CDR1 is LGHNA and CDR2 YSLEER. The CDR3 loop reads CASSPTDRSSTDTQYF. The CDR3 DNA sequence: TGCGCCAGCAGCCCTACGGACAGATCTAGCACAGATACGCAGTATTTT.

The CDR3: CASSLYSGGSSGANVLTF. As DNA, the CDR3 is TGTGCCAGCAGCTTATATTCTGGCGGCAGCTCTGGGGCCAACGTCCTGACTTTC. The chain links TRBV11-2 to TRBJ2-6, with D unresolved. The CDR3 runs to 18 residues. Germline CDR1 and CDR2: SGHAT and FQNNGV. V gave up 2 bases and J gave up 0 bases, with 14 bases separating them.

V is TRBV12-3 or TRBV12-4 and J is TRBJ2-1, with 8 bases aligning to TRBD2. The CDR3 extends over 15 amino acids. V dropped 3 bases and J dropped 3; count of bases not matched to a gene: 4. CDR3 residues: CASSFAGGSYNEQFF. The CDR3 DNA reads TGTGCCAGCAGTTTTGCGGGAGGCAGCTACAATGAGCAGTTCTTC.

This clonotype was observed a handful of times. This sequence joins TRBV7-8 and TRBJ2-7; perhaps D is TRBD1 or TRBD2 (7 bases each). V dropped 3 bases and J dropped 4 bases, with 16 bases sitting between them. The CDR3 sequence is 15 residues long. Per the germline V gene, CDR1 is SGHVS and CDR2 is FQNEAQ. The chain's CDR3 is CASSLREGADYEQYF. CDR3 DNA sequence: TGTGCCAGCAGCTTGAGGGAGGGGGCTGATTACGAGCAGTACTTC.

This clonotype was counted between two and nine times. The genes are TRBV12-3 or TRBV12-4 and TRBJ1-5, with TRBD1 identical over 11 bases. J lost 6 bases, V lost 5 bases, and 6 bases had no gene match. The CDR3 loop spans 15 amino acids. The CDR3 reads CASSRTGGYGQPQHF. CDR3 nucleotides: TGTGCCAGCAGTCGGACAGGGGGCTACGGTCAGCCCCAGCATTTT.

The chain recombines TRBV7-9 with TRBJ2-7; D is unresolved. This CDR3 contains 12 residues. The germline V gene has CDR1 SEHNR and CDR2 FQNEAQ (reference sequence). Trimming removed 5 bases at V and 8 bases at J, with 13 bases between. The DNA for the CDR3 is TGTGCCAGCAGCCAGACCCCGTCGCAGCAGTACTTC. Its translation: CASSQTPSQQYF.

A word on this clonotype: The germline gene is not matched at one end of the junction; a read error may be the cause. The chain is built from TRBV20-1 and TRBJ2-5; 11 positions match TRBD2. The germline gives CDR1 DFQATT, CDR2 SNEGSKA (reference sequence). This CDR3 has 15 residues. The CDR3: CCAREGTSGQETQYF. CDR3 nucleotide sequence: TGCTGTGCTAGAGAGGGGACTAGCGGACAAGAGACCCAGTACTTC.

This clonotype was observed a handful of times. The chain carries TRBV6-1 and TRBJ1-1; D gene unclear. CDR1 MNHNS and CDR2 SASEGT come from the germline V gene. With 4 bases removed from V and 5 bases from J, the gap between germline ends came to 8 bases. The CDR3 covers 12 residues. The CDR3 DNA sequence: TGTGCCAGCAGTGTCGGACTGACTGAAGCTTTCTTT. It yields the protein CASSVGLTEAFF.

This clonotype was seen repeatedly, ten times or more. The chain is built from TRBV6-2 or TRBV6-3 and TRBJ2-1; TRBD2 aligns across 10 bases. The V gene end was trimmed by 2 bases and the J gene end by 8 bases; junction bases not matched to a gene: 6. Germline V lookup: CDR1 MNHEY, CDR2 SVGEGT. This CDR3 spans 15 amino acids. The CDR3: CASSYRTSGFDEQFF. The CDR3 DNA reads as TGTGCCAGCAGTTACCGGACTAGCGGCTTCGATGAGCAGTTCTTC.

This clonotype was seen a few times. J is TRBJ2-7 and V is TRBV18; TRBD1 agrees at 7 bases. This CDR3 comprises 14 residues. Trimming at V came to 2 bases and at J to 1 base, leaving 2 bases not matched to a gene. In germline, CDR1 is KGHSH, CDR2 LQKENI. The CDR3, as DNA: TGTGCCAGCTCACCAGGGGGACAGTCCTACGAGCAGTACTTC. The encoded protein is CASSPGGQSYEQYF.

This clonotype was seen ten or more times. DNA for the CDR3: TGCGCCAGCAGCCAAGGGCCGGGGAACTACGAGCAGTACTTC. It specifies CASSQGPGNYEQYF. The V gene is TRBV4-3, the J gene TRBJ2-7, with a tentative D call TRBD2 (5 bases). The CDR3 is 14 residues long. V lost 1 base to trimming and J lost 3 bases, with 10 bases between them. Germline assignment: CDR1 LGHNA and CDR2 YSLEER.

In this sample, this clonotype turned up a few times. This chain links TRBV28 with TRBJ2-7, with D perhaps matching TRBD1 or TRBD2 (6 bases each). Trimming removed 5 bases at V and 0 bases at J, with 14 bases between. Germline assignment: CDR1 MDHEN and CDR2 SYDVKM. The length of the CDR3 is 15 residues. In DNA form, the CDR3 reads TGTGCCAGCAGTCCGCCTAGGGGGGCCTCCTACGAGCAGTACTTC. It yields the protein CASSPPRGASYEQYF.

This clonotype appeared a few times. This chain uses TRBV12-3 or TRBV12-4 with TRBJ1-6, with D tentatively TRBD1 (6 bases). V was cut by 1 base and J by 6 bases, with 10 bases left in between. The CDR3 length is 15 residues. The CDR3 nucleotides are TGTGCCAGCAGTTTAGAGGCAGGGGTTAATTCACCCCTCCACTTT. It codes for CASSLEAGVNSPLHF.

This clonotype was seen more than once but under ten times. The chain has TRBV4-1 and TRBJ2-3; possibly TRBD1 or TRBD2 for D (5 bases each). The V gene lost 4 bases and the J gene lost 0 bases, with 17 bases spanning the gap. CDR3 length: 17 residues. The germline V gene encodes CDR1 MGHRA and CDR2 YSYEKL. The CDR3, as DNA: TGCGCCAGCAGCCGCTCCTTTGGGGGATTTAGCACAGATACGCAGTATTTT. Protein: CASSRSFGGFSTDTQYF.

The rearrangement uses TRBV20-1 and TRBJ2-5; 7 bases match TRBD1. CDR1 and CDR2 (germline): DFQATT, SNEGSKA (reference sequence). V shed 4 bases and J 2 bases; nucleotides not matched to a gene: 10. CDR3 size: 15 residues. DNA of the CDR3: TGCAGTGCTAACCCCCGGGACAGAACGCAAGAGACCCAGTACTTC. It specifies CSANPRDRTQETQYF.

The table lists this clonotype with a few counts. The rearrangement links TRBV4-3 to TRBJ2-5; tentative D call: TRBD2 (6 bases). CDR1 is LGHNA and CDR2 is YSLEER in the germline V gene. The V and J ends lost 1 base and 2 bases respectively, with 11 bases between them. The CDR3 contains 15 residues. The CDR3 is CASSQVAGGQETQYF. CDR3 DNA sequence: TGCGCCAGCAGCCAAGTTGCCGGGGGACAAGAGACCCAGTACTTC.

This clonotype appeared a few times. The chain recombines TRBV5-1 with TRBJ2-7; tentative D call: TRBD1 (5 bases). V lost 0 bases, J lost 3 bases, and 13 bases lay in between. The V gene's germline CDR1 is SGHRS and CDR2 YFSETQ. CDR3 length: 15 amino acids. The CDR3 DNA follows: TGCGCCAGCAGCTTGGCAGGGCCTCCCTTCTACGAGCAGTACTTC. The encoded protein is CASSLAGPPFYEQYF.

The rearrangement uses TRBV4-1 and TRBJ2-1, with 8 bases matching TRBD2. The CDR3 sequence is 15 residues long. CDR1 MGHRA and CDR2 YSYEKL come from the germline V gene. V lost 1 base, J lost 10 bases, and 9 bases stayed unmatched. CDR3 bases: TGCGCCAGCAGCCAAGGCGGGGGGTGGTCCGGGGAGCAGTTCTTC. Amino acid sequence: CASSQGGGWSGEQFF.

The gene calls are TRBV4-1 and TRBJ1-4, with 11 positions matching TRBD1. Unmatched junction bases numbered 14, after V lost 1 base and J lost 4 bases. Looked up from germline, CDR1 is MGHRA and CDR2 is YSYEKL. CDR3 length: 20 residues. CDR3 DNA sequence: TGCGCCAGCAGCCAAGTAACGGTCCAAGGGACAGGGGGTCGTAATGAAAAACTGTTTTTT. Translation: CASSQVTVQGTGGRNEKLFF.

This clonotype came up a few times. V is TRBV24-1 and J is TRBJ1-3, with D unclear. V dropped 4 bases and J dropped 0 bases, with 6 bases sitting between them. CDR1 and CDR2 (germline): KGHDR, SFDVKD. This CDR3 comprises 14 residues. The CDR3 is CATSDPSSGNTIYF. CDR3 coding DNA: TGTGCCACCAGTGACCCAAGCTCTGGAAACACCATATATTTT.